A selection of T cell receptor beta chains follows, all from one sample in a study of T cell repertoires in cytomegalovirus infection. Each CDR3 protein gets one entry after TCRdb re-called the reads with MiXCR. The table lists about 400,000 distinct CDR3 sequences, about a sixth of them singletons. The sequencing input was PBMCs. These receptors were obtained from a human donor in good health (CMV status not recorded). Some clones in this sample may be carry-over from other donors' samples. Both conserved end residues are trimmed from each CDR3. Fields, in order: V gene, J gene, CDR3 protein.

>TRBV7-9|TRBJ2-7
ASSPRGGGDEQY
>TRBV11-2|TRBJ1-1
ASSRFQMNTEAF
>TRBV12-3/TRBV12-4|TRBJ1-4
ASSLGNTNEKLF
>TRBV20-1|TRBJ1-5
SAMDSTSPNQPQH
>TRBV18|TRBJ2-7
ASSPGSGSVGEQY
>TRBV7-6|TRBJ1-5
ASSSGSLNQPQH
>TRBV9|TRBJ2-1
ASSLLVDRGSYNEQF
>TRBV12-3/TRBV12-4|TRBJ2-5
ASAASGFQETQY
>TRBV4-1|TRBJ2-3
ASSQDGSTGQDTQY
>TRBV7-2|TRBJ2-2
ASSTGGAANTGELF
>TRBV25-1|TRBJ1-5
ASRSAGGPQH
>TRBV18|TRBJ2-3
ASSPLASGGAWSRSDTQY
>TRBV7-2|TRBJ2-2
ASSLAQGSTGELF
>TRBV7-2|TRBJ2-7
ASSNRGGFRYEQY
>TRBV7-2|TRBJ1-3
ASSFISTTGNTIY
>TRBV20-1|TRBJ1-1
SARVRGVTEAF
>TRBV4-3|TRBJ1-3
ASSHIGNTIY
>TRBV27|TRBJ2-7
ASSLPWDRIYEQY
>TRBV12-3/TRBV12-4|TRBJ2-1
ASSLAEWHDEQF
>TRBV7-6|TRBJ2-3
ASSSRASTDTQY
>TRBV10-3|TRBJ1-1
ATAGTGLAEAF
>TRBV7-2|TRBJ2-1
ASSLSSGTYNEQF
>TRBV10-2|TRBJ2-7
ASSDLTSGRGNEQY
>TRBV20-1|TRBJ2-1
SANSGDNEQF
>TRBV12-3/TRBV12-4|TRBJ2-5
ASSLQDRRETQY
>TRBV11-2|TRBJ2-7
ASSLAAGQGFYEQY
>TRBV20-1|TRBJ2-1
SAIVTYNKQF
>TRBV20-1|TRBJ1-4
SAINPPTGSTQWGEKLF
>TRBV6-2/TRBV6-3|TRBJ1-5
ASSYNPRGQGYNQPQH
>TRBV5-1|TRBJ2-6
ASSLQHGANVLT
>TRBV7-8|TRBJ1-5
ASSLDRNQPQH
>TRBV5-1|TRBJ1-2
ASSLVVGYGYT
>TRBV2|TRBJ2-3
ASRALAVRTQY
>TRBV6-5|TRBJ2-7
SSSYSRAINGEQY
>TRBV18|TRBJ2-5
ASSPPSDKETQY
>TRBV20-1|TRBJ1-1
SAKAGGTEAF
>TRBV13|TRBJ2-1
ASSWGTSVQSYNEQF
>TRBV7-6|TRBJ2-1
ASSLPGLAGFNEQF
>TRBV6-1|TRBJ1-1
ASSHLLLKGLGPEAF
>TRBV29-1|TRBJ1-6
SVTQGNESPLH
>TRBV6-4|TRBJ2-1
ASSDSPVNEQF
>TRBV4-1|TRBJ2-3
ASSQVTAANTQY
>TRBV28|TRBJ2-1
ASSVTVSVYNEQF
>TRBV20-1|TRBJ2-7
SARDSVPLSGEQY
>TRBV6-4|TRBJ1-1
ASSDGFRAF
>TRBV20-1|TRBJ2-1
SAPYWGGPNEQF
>TRBV15|TRBJ2-1
ATSSTGLADNEQF
>TRBV19|TRBJ2-1
ASSPPRELAGNNEQF